A selection of T cell receptor beta chains follows, all from one sample in a study of post-analysis software for immune sequencing data. TCRdb ran MiXCR on the PCR reads and lists one entry per CDR3 protein. The data hold some 890,000 distinct CDR3 sequences, with about 50% observed a single time. Sequencing used blood. These receptors originate from a girl between 10 and 17 years old with multiple sclerosis. The CDR3 runs from the conserved cysteine through the conserved F or W. Each record gives: CDR3 length, clone size, J gene, D gene, V gene, CDR3 protein, CDR3 DNA. A D gene is named only where the DNA matches it firmly. A clone size is listed for some rows: how often the clone was seen (once, few, many), or a class if it is expanded.

>13|NA|TRBJ2-7|NA|TRBV29-1
CSAVPDKFYEQYF
TGCAGCGCGGTCCCGGACAAATTCTACGAGCAGTACTTC
>19|NA|TRBJ2-1|NA|TRBV7-8
CASSLEGVRTRFSYNEQFF
TGTGCCAGCAGCTTAGAGGGGGTCCGGACTAGATTTTCCTACAATGAGCAGTTCTTC
>14|NA|TRBJ1-2|TRBD1|TRBV20-1
CSAMVRDRGRGYTF
TGCAGTGCTATGGTCCGGGACAGGGGGCGAGGCTACACCTTC
>15|NA|TRBJ1-6|NA|TRBV27
CASSWRTAYNSPLHF
TGTGCCAGCAGTTGGAGGACAGCGTATAATTCACCCCTCCACTTT
>15|few|TRBJ2-5|NA|TRBV7-2
CASSLGRILQETQYF
TGTGCCAGCAGCTTAGGCAGGATTTTACAAGAGACCCAGTACTTC
>14|NA|TRBJ2-7|TRBD2|TRBV12-3/TRBV12-4
CASRQSPGGYEQYF
TGTGCCAGCAGGCAGTCTCCGGGAGGGTACGAGCAGTACTTC
>13|NA|TRBJ1-4|TRBD1|TRBV29-1
CSAQGGKSEKLFF
TGCAGCGCCCAGGGGGGAAAGAGTGAAAAACTGTTTTTT
>15|once|TRBJ2-2|NA|TRBV5-1
CASSQGTSNTGELFF
TGCGCCAGCAGCCAAGGGACATCGAACACCGGGGAGCTGTTTTTT
>11|NA|TRBJ2-7|NA|TRBV28
CASKILDEQYF
TGTGCCAGCAAGATTCTCGACGAGCAGTACTTC
>15|few|TRBJ2-7|NA|TRBV20-1
CSARDSGLETYEQYF
TGCAGTGCTAGAGATTCGGGGCTAGAGACCTACGAGCAGTACTTC
>17|NA|TRBJ1-5|NA|TRBV28
CASSLLAPGAANQPQHF
TGTGCCAGCAGTTTGTTGGCTCCAGGGGCGGCCAATCAGCCCCAGCATTTT
>15|few|TRBJ2-3|NA|TRBV3-1
CASSQGTASTDTQYF
TGTGCCAGCAGCCAAGGGACTGCTAGCACAGATACGCAGTATTTT
>17|NA|TRBJ2-2|NA|TRBV5-1
CASSGWSGGVSTGELFF
TGCGCCAGCAGCGGGTGGAGTGGGGGCGTGAGCACCGGGGAGCTGTTTTTT
>17|NA|TRBJ2-1|TRBD2|TRBV5-1
CASSSNTGLAGVNEQFF
TGCGCCAGCAGCTCTAACACCGGACTAGCGGGAGTTAATGAGCAGTTCTTC
>14|NA|TRBJ1-1|NA|TRBV10-3
CAISESVYNTEAFF
TGTGCCATCAGTGAGTCGGTGTATAACACTGAAGCTTTCTTT
>16|NA|TRBJ2-6|NA|TRBV4-1
CASSQARGAGANVLTF
TGCGCCAGCAGCCAAGCCCGGGGAGCTGGGGCCAACGTCCTGACTTTC
>15|few|TRBJ2-7|NA|TRBV6-2/TRBV6-3
CASSHDRLNSYEQYF
TGTGCCAGCAGTCACGACAGGTTAAACTCCTACGAGCAGTACTTC
>13|few|TRBJ1-1|NA|TRBV6-4
CASSAYGNTEAFF
TGTGCCAGCAGTGCGTATGGGAACACTGAAGCTTTCTTT
>15|few|TRBJ1-2|NA|TRBV7-2
CASRLGRGRNYGYTF
TGTGCCAGCAGGTTAGGGCGGGGCAGAAACTATGGCTACACCTTC
>15|NA|TRBJ1-1|NA|TRBV20-1
CSARPGNLMNTEAFF
TGCAGTGCTAGACCGGGAAACTTAATGAACACTGAAGCTTTCTTT
>16|NA|TRBJ2-3|NA|TRBV5-1
CASTLPDSSSTDTQYF
TGCGCCAGCACTCTCCCGGACTCTTCTAGCACAGATACGCAGTATTTT
>15|NA|TRBJ1-2|NA|TRBV27
CASKPLGQFGYGYTF
TGTGCCAGCAAACCTCTTGGACAGTTTGGGTATGGCTACACCTTC
>15|NA|TRBJ2-7|TRBD2|TRBV25-1
CASSNGLAGRYEQYF
TGTGCCAGCAGTAACGGACTAGCGGGGAGATACGAGCAGTACTTC
>17|NA|TRBJ2-1|TRBD2|TRBV14
CASSQDRLSGIPGEQFF
TGTGCCAGCAGCCAAGATAGGCTGAGCGGGATTCCGGGTGAGCAGTTCTTC
>17|NA|TRBJ1-4|NA|TRBV3-1
CASSQAGALTPNEKLFF
TGTGCCAGCAGCCAAGCAGGGGCCTTAACCCCTAATGAAAAACTGTTTTTT
>16|NA|TRBJ2-1|TRBD1|TRBV19
CASDRGQGPGYNEQFF
TGTGCCAGTGACAGGGGGCAGGGACCCGGCTACAATGAGCAGTTCTTC
>13|NA|TRBJ2-7|TRBD1|TRBV20-1
CSANRGLISEQYF
TGCAGTGCCAACAGGGGGCTCATTTCCGAGCAGTACTTC
>17|NA|TRBJ1-1|TRBD1|TRBV6-5
CASSWGTGGFKNTVAFF
TGTGCCAGCAGTTGGGGGACAGGGGGATTTAAGAACACTGTAGCTTTCTTT
>12|NA|TRBJ2-7|TRBD2|TRBV20-1
CSGSSGANEQYF
TGCAGTGGGAGTAGCGGGGCCAATGAGCAGTACTTC
>14|NA|TRBJ2-5|TRBD2|TRBV29-1
CSVRTSGRVETQYF
TGCAGCGTTCGGACTAGCGGGAGGGTCGAGACCCAGTACTTC
>13|NA|TRBJ1-1|NA|TRBV12-3/TRBV12-4
CASSPRSGTEAFF
TGTGCCAGCAGTCCCCGCAGTGGGACTGAAGCTTTCTTT
>13|NA|TRBJ2-3|NA|TRBV10-1
CASSVQTSDTQYF
TGCGCCAGCAGTGTCCAGACCTCGGATACGCAGTATTTT
>16|NA|TRBJ2-2|NA|TRBV14
CASSQGGLANTGELFF
TGTGCCAGCAGCCAAGGAGGGTTGGCGAACACCGGGGAGCTGTTTTTT
>16|few|TRBJ2-1|TRBD2|TRBV2
CASSEARAGGHDEQFF
TGTGCCAGCAGTGAAGCGCGTGCGGGAGGGCACGATGAGCAGTTCTTC
>14|NA|TRBJ2-3|TRBD1|TRBV5-1
CASSPGQGADTQYF
TGTGCCAGCAGCCCCGGACAGGGGGCGGATACGCAGTATTTT
>15|NA|TRBJ2-7|TRBD1|TRBV6-1
CASSEGSGGVYEQYF
TGTGCCAGCAGTGAAGGGTCAGGGGGCGTCTACGAGCAGTACTTC
>16|NA|TRBJ2-7|NA|TRBV18
CASSPPLAGESYEQYF
TGTGCCAGCTCACCACCGTTGGCAGGGGAGTCTTACGAGCAGTACTTC
>16|NA|TRBJ2-3|NA|TRBV5-1
CASSLGTTASTDTQYF
TGCGCCAGCAGCTTGGGCACTACAGCTAGCACAGATACGCAGTATTTT
>16|NA|TRBJ2-7|TRBD1|TRBV6-1
CASSEATGTGSYEQYF
TGTGCCAGCAGTGAAGCTACGGGGACAGGGTCCTACGAGCAGTACTTC
>13|NA|TRBJ2-6|NA|TRBV7-2
CASGLSGANVLTF
TGTGCCTCGGGGCTCTCTGGGGCCAACGTCCTGACTTTC
>14|NA|TRBJ2-1|NA|TRBV7-3
CASSLGLPNNEQFF
TGTGCCAGCAGCTTAGGACTACCCAACAATGAGCAGTTCTTC
>16|few|TRBJ2-1|TRBD2|TRBV20-1
CSAHRTSGGSYNEQFF
TGCAGTGCGCACAGAACTAGCGGGGGCTCCTACAATGAGCAGTTCTTC
>15|NA|TRBJ2-7|NA|TRBV3-1
CASSQYAGSSYEQYF
TGTGCCAGCAGCCAATACGCGGGATCATCCTACGAGCAGTACTTC
>13|NA|TRBJ2-7|NA|TRBV5-1
CASRLTHSYEQYF
TGCGCCAGCAGATTGACCCACTCCTACGAGCAGTACTTC